This TCR beta chain was sequenced for a study of T cells in Graves' hyperthyroidism and ophthalmopathy. Regions amplified from RNA transcripts were the TCR beta CDR3 regions. First-round RT-PCR with HTBI primers amplified the TCR CDR3 region. TCRdb independently ran MiXCR on the multiplex PCR reads; one entry per CDR3 protein. The sample includes nearly 750,000 distinct CDR3 sequences, roughly a third of them seen just once. Turning to this clonotype: What it recognizes is unknown.

Orbital computed tomography, thyroid ultrasound, serum thyroxine and TRAb, and clinical symptoms together informed the diagnoses. After removal of 3 bases from V and 4 bases from J, the junction contained 12 bases not matched to a gene. CDR3 length: 17 residues. Germline V gives CDR1 SGHDN, CDR2 FVKESK. Study conclusions and caveats: Using 13 V-J features, a model discriminated ophthalmopathy from stable hyperthyroidism. The model made its ophthalmopathy prediction, and onset followed a median approximately 6 months later.

The sequenced sample was blood. This TCR came from a woman aged 40 to 50 with Graves' hyperthyroidism. The chain is built from TRBV14 and TRBJ1-2, with TRBD1 matching 9 bases. The CDR3 sequence is CASSHLDRGRHSYGYTF. The CDR3 DNA reads as TGTGCCAGCAGCCATTTGGACAGGGGCCGACATTCCTATGGCTACACCTTC.